This record covers a single T cell receptor (beta chain). The CDR3 has 15 residues. J gave up 6 bases and V 5 bases, and 9 bases lay outside the gene matches. Germline loops: CDR1 SGHVS, CDR2 FQNEAQ. This specimen belongs to a study of blood T cell repertoires in COVID-19. Data came from immunoSEQ multiplex PCR; TCRdb stores just in-frame clones and leaves some out. The sample lists some 80,000 clones; around 76% were seen once. The clonotype originates from a woman aged 80 or older with active or convalescent COVID-19. The genes are TRBV7-8 and TRBJ1-5; 8 bases are shared with TRBD1. Sequences were obtained from peripheral blood. The CDR3 region is CASSPDRGLSQPQHF. In nucleotides, the CDR3 is TGTGCCAGCAGCCCTGACAGGGGATTAAGTCAGCCCCAGCATTTT.